This TCR beta chain was recorded in a study of blood T cell repertoires in COVID-19. Study at large: Sample material is recorded as cDNA or gDNA derived from T cells, B-cell-depleted T cells, or PBMCs.

This clone has a handful of counts. Repertoires were generated with immunoSEQ multiplex PCR, while TCRdb's copy carries only in-frame clones and drops some. The data contain roughly 100,000 clones, almost 90% of them seen just once; the ten biggest clones take up approximately 3.7%. After removal of 0 bases from V and 3 bases from J, the junction contained 8 bases not matched to a gene. Germline V lookup: CDR1 LNHNV, CDR2 YYDKDF (reference sequence). CDR3 length equals 16 residues. The sample taken for sequencing was peripheral blood. The chain is built from TRBV15 and TRBJ2-7, with 7 bases that match TRBD2. The TCR was taken from a human donor in a cohort sampled during active COVID-19. The CDR3 DNA sequence: TGTGCCACCAGCAGAGAATCAGCGGGGTCCGTCTACGAGCAGTACTTC. Its protein is CATSRESAGSVYEQYF.